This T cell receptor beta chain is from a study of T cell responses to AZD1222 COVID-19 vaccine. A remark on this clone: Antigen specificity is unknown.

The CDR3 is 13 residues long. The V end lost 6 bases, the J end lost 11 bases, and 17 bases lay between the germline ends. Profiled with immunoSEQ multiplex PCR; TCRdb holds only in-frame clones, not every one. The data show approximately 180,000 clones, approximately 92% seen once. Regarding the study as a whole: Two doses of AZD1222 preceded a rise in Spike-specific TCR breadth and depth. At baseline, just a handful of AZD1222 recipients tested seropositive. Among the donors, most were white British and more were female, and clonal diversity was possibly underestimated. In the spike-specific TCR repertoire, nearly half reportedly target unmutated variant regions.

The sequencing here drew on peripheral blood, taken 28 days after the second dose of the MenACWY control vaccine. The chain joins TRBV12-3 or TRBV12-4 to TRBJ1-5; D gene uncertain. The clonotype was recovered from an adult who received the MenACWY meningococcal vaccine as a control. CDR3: CASSGVSYRAQHF. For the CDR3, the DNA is TGTGCCAGCAGCGGAGTTTCTTACAGAGCCCAGCATTTT.